The rows below give T cell receptor beta chains drawn from one sample of a study of T-cell reconstitution after alpha-beta-depleted transplantation in children. One entry per CDR3 protein results from TCRdb running MiXCR on the PCR reads. The sample shows fewer than 700,000 distinct CDR3 sequences, roughly 13% of them seen only once. This sample comprised PBMCs, mostly from graft donor cells, obtained 360 days after TCRalphabeta/CD19-depleted stem cell transplant. The receptor source for this set is a male patient between 5 and 17 years old who had a stem cell transplant for acute myeloid leukemia, so the T cells may come from the graft donor. Each CDR3 is given with its conserved first and last residue. A D gene is named only where the DNA matches it firmly. Clone size is shown for a subset of rows, as once, few, many or a class of expanded clone.

cdr3_aa,cdr3_nt,j_call,v_call,d_call,clone_size
CASSLIRGLSSYEQYF,TGTGCCAGCAGTTTAATTAGGGGGTTGAGCTCCTACGAGCAGTACTTC,TRBJ2-7,TRBV27,-,-
CASRWKGQGAGELFF,TGTGCCAGCAGGTGGAAGGGACAGGGGGCCGGGGAGCTGTTTTTT,TRBJ2-2,TRBV7-6,TRBD1,-
CASSVRTSDTDTQYF,TGTGCCAGCAGCGTTAGGACTAGCGACACAGATACGCAGTATTTT,TRBJ2-3,TRBV9,TRBD2,few
CASSLRDISTYEQYF,TGTGCCAGCTCACTAAGGGACATCTCGACCTACGAGCAGTACTTC,TRBJ2-7,TRBV18,-,few
CASSPGRGYGYTF,TGTGCCAGCAGCCCAGGGAGGGGCTATGGCTACACCTTC,TRBJ1-2,TRBV7-3,-,-
CSVGLLAGATGELFF,TGCAGCGTTGGCCTGCTAGCGGGAGCCACCGGGGAGCTGTTTTTT,TRBJ2-2,TRBV29-1,TRBD2,-
CASSIGGLTFPYEQYF,TGTGCCAGCAGCATCGGTGGGCTAACTTTCCCCTACGAGCAGTACTTC,TRBJ2-7,TRBV21-1,-,-
CASSLGPLLAGVPSYNEQFF,TGTGCCAGCAGTTTAGGGCCCCTACTAGCGGGAGTCCCTTCCTACAATGAGCAGTTCTTC,TRBJ2-1,TRBV12-3/TRBV12-4,TRBD2,-
CASSLITTSGNTIYF,TGTGCCAGCAGTTTAATCACGACCTCTGGAAACACCATATATTTT,TRBJ1-3,TRBV12-3/TRBV12-4,-,few
CASSLPGVDGYTF,TGTGCCAGCAGCTTGCCAGGGGTGGATGGCTACACCTTC,TRBJ1-2,TRBV27,-,-
CASSVAPQPPSGSYEQYF,TGTGCCAGCAGCGTAGCCCCCCAACCGCCTAGCGGGAGTTACGAGCAGTACTTC,TRBJ2-7,TRBV9,TRBD2,-
CASSLDQTGKNIQYF,TGTGCCAGCAGCTTAGATCAGACAGGGAAAAACATTCAGTACTTC,TRBJ2-4,TRBV11-2,TRBD1,-
CASSFRQGSNQPQHF,TGTGCCAGCAGTTTCCGGCAGGGCAGCAATCAGCCCCAGCATTTT,TRBJ1-5,TRBV12-3/TRBV12-4,-,-
CASSRGLAGGEQYF,TGTGCCAGCAGTCGGGGACTAGCGGGAGGAGAGCAGTACTTC,TRBJ2-7,TRBV6-1,TRBD2,-
CASSLLAGASYNEQFF,TGTGCCAGCAGCCTCTTGGCGGGAGCTAGCTACAATGAGCAGTTCTTC,TRBJ2-1,TRBV9,TRBD2,few
CSARDPRTGPTEAFF,TGCAGTGCTAGAGATCCCCGGACAGGGCCCACTGAAGCTTTCTTT,TRBJ1-1,TRBV20-1,TRBD1,few